This entry lists 27 T cell receptor beta chains sequenced from one sample in a study of blood T cell repertoires in COVID-19. Using immunoSEQ multiplex PCR, the repertoire was profiled, and TCRdb retains in-frame clones only, with some absent. The sample carries 50,000 to 70,000 clones, about 81% recorded once. The sample was peripheral blood. The receptors here all came from a man between 65 and 85 years old with active COVID-19.

The gene calls are TRBV30 and TRBJ1-5; TRBD1 might be the D (6 bases). The CDR3 consists of 15 residues. Germline V lookup: CDR1 GTSNPN, CDR2 SVGIG (reference sequence). With 4 bases removed from V and 3 bases from J, the gap between germline ends came to 16 bases. The chain's CDR3 is CAWNPQGTFNQPQHF. Here the CDR3 DNA reads TGTGCCTGGAATCCACAGGGAACTTTCAATCAGCCCCAGCATTTT. Filled out from reference TRBV30 and TRBJ1-5, the complete variable domain reads SQTIHQWPATLVQPVGSPLSLECTVEGTSNPNLYWYRQAAGRGLQLLFYSVGIGQISSEVPQNLSASRPQDRQFILSSKKLLLSDSGFYLCAWNPQGTFNQPQHFGDGTRLSIL.

The chain couples TRBV6-5 to TRBJ2-1; 11 nucleotides align to TRBD1. The germline V gene has CDR1 MNHEY and CDR2 SVGAGI. V was clipped by 7 bases and J by 0 bases; unmatched bases: 2. The CDR3 has 15 residues. CDR3 in amino acids: CASTDRGLSYNEQFF. Here the CDR3 DNA reads TGTGCCAGCACGGACAGGGGGCTCTCCTACAATGAGCAGTTCTTC.

The chain couples TRBV18 to TRBJ2-1; perhaps TRBD1 as D (7 bases). Germline values: CDR1 KGHSH, CDR2 LQKENI. Trimming removed 5 bases from V and 0 bases from J, with 17 bases in between. The CDR3 is 17 residues long. The CDR3 region has the DNA TGTGCCAGCTCATCGGCAGGGGGGAAGAGCTCCTACAATGAGCAGTTCTTC. Amino acid sequence: CASSSAGGKSSYNEQFF.

The CDR3 DNA sequence: TGTGCCAGTAGCGGAGGGACTGTTGGCGGCGGGGAGCTGTTTTTT. Translation gives CASSGGTVGGGELFF. The chain combines TRBV19 with TRBJ2-2; TRBD2 might be the D (6 bases). The CDR3 loop spans 15 amino acids. Trimming stripped 6 bases from V and 7 bases from J, with 18 bases between. The germline gives CDR1 LNHDA, CDR2 SQIVND (reference sequence). The full variable domain, rest sourced from reference TRBV19 and TRBJ2-2, is DGGITQSPKYLFRKEGQNVTLSCEQNLNHDAMYWYRQDPGQGLRLIYYSQIVNDFQKGDIAEGYSVSREKKESFPLTVTSAQKNPTAFYLCASSGGTVGGGELFFGEGSRLTVL.

This chain uses TRBV7-2 with TRBJ2-1; D perhaps matches TRBD1 (6 bases). There are 16 residues in the CDR3. Germline-derived CDR1 and CDR2 are SGHTA and FQGNSA. V was trimmed by 3 bases and J by 7 bases, leaving 19 bases between them. For the CDR3, the DNA is TGTGCCAGCAGCTTTACGATCTGGGAGAGGGGGAATGAGCAGTTCTTC. It yields the protein CASSFTIWERGNEQFF.

The V gene is TRBV5-1, the J gene TRBJ1-4; 7 bases fit TRBD1. CDR1 and CDR2 (germline): SGHRS, YFSETQ. The CDR3 is 17 residues long. With 0 bases clipped from V and 5 bases from J, the junction kept 10 bases outside the gene matches. This chain's CDR3 is CASSLARGVVGNEKLFF. DNA for the CDR3: TGCGCCAGCAGCTTGGCCAGGGGGGTCGTGGGAAATGAAAAACTGTTTTTT.

The rearrangement links TRBV28 to TRBJ2-5; 7 nucleotides align to TRBD1. Trimming removed 8 bases from V and 5 bases from J; junction bases left unmatched: 8. Germline CDR1 MDHEN, CDR2 SYDVKM. This CDR3 contains 13 residues. CDR3 in amino acids: CASGTQGLETQYF. In DNA form, the CDR3 reads TGTGCCAGCGGGACACAGGGGTTGGAGACCCAGTACTTC.

The J gene is TRBJ1-1, the V gene TRBV24-1, with D hard to call. V lost 0 bases and J lost 6, with 16 bases in between. The germline V gene encodes CDR1 KGHDR and CDR2 SFDVKD. The CDR3 runs 16 residues. CDR3 loop: CATSDLLGTEEAEAFF. Written as DNA, the CDR3 is TGTGCCACCAGTGATTTGCTAGGCACCGAGGAAGCTGAAGCTTTCTTT.

The table lists this clone with a count of one. This rearrangement joins TRBV7-2 to TRBJ2-7, with 7 bases matching TRBD2. With V trimmed by 5 bases and J by 5 bases, 12 bases remained unmatched. The CDR3 is made up of 15 amino acids. Germline V CDR1 and CDR2: SGHTA, FQGNSA. This chain's CDR3 is CASSRTVREWDEQYF. In DNA, the CDR3 is TGTGCCAGCAGCCGTACGGTGCGGGAGTGGGACGAGCAGTACTTC.

This chain joins TRBV7-2 and TRBJ1-6; TRBD1 matches at 7 bases. Trimming cost V 5 bases and J 10 bases; bases outside gene matches: 8. The germline CDR1 and CDR2 sequences are SGHTA and FQGNSA. CDR3 size: 14 residues. In nucleotides, the CDR3 is TGTGCCAGCAGCGCAGACAGGGTTCGGTCACCCCTCCACTTT. Encoded protein: CASSADRVRSPLHF. The full variable domain, in which reference TRBV7-2 and TRBJ1-6 provide the parts outside the CDR3, is GAGVSQSPSNKVTEKGKDVELRCDPISGHTALYWYRQSLGQGLEFLIYFQGNSAPDKSGLPSDRFSAERTGGSVSTLTIQRTQQEDSAVYLCASSADRVRSPLHFGNGTRLTVT.

The chain recombines TRBV7-2 with TRBJ2-7, with 7 bases fitting TRBD2. Germline values: CDR1 SGHTA, CDR2 FQGNSA. Trimming removed 5 bases from V and 3 bases from J; junction bases left unmatched: 10. The CDR3 loop spans 15 amino acids. Here the CDR3 reads CASSPSGWGLYEQYF. CDR3 nucleotide sequence: TGTGCCAGCAGCCCTAGCGGCTGGGGCCTCTACGAGCAGTACTTC. Based on the CDR3 plus reference TRBV7-2 and TRBJ2-7, the full variable domain is GAGVSQSPSNKVTEKGKDVELRCDPISGHTALYWYRQSLGQGLEFLIYFQGNSAPDKSGLPSDRFSAERTGGSVSTLTIQRTQQEDSAVYLCASSPSGWGLYEQYFGPGTRLTVT.

This chain links TRBV5-1 with TRBJ2-1, with 9 bases fitting TRBD1. CDR1 is SGHRS and CDR2 is YFSETQ in the germline V gene. Trimming at V came to 3 bases and at J to 4 bases, leaving 8 bases not matched to a gene. This CDR3 has 16 residues. The CDR3 loop reads CASSWRQGGSYNEQFF. The CDR3 bases are TGCGCCAGCAGCTGGCGACAGGGGGGTTCTTACAATGAGCAGTTCTTC. Filled out from reference TRBV5-1 and TRBJ2-1, the complete variable domain reads KAGVTQTPRYLIKTRGQQVTLSCSPISGHRSVSWYQQTPGQGLQFLFEYFSETQRNKGNFPGRFSGRQFSNSRSEMNVSTLELGDSALYLCASSWRQGGSYNEQFFGPGTRLTVL.

This chain links TRBV7-2 with TRBJ1-4; D ambiguous. The V end lost 3 bases, the J end lost 6 bases, and 11 bases lay between the germline ends. Looked up from germline, CDR1 is SGHTA and CDR2 is FQGNSA. The CDR3 consists of 14 residues. The DNA for the CDR3 is TGTGCCAGCAGCTTCGGTCACGGGGATGAAAAACTGTTTTTT. The encoded protein is CASSFGHGDEKLFF.

This sequence joins TRBV11-2 and TRBJ2-5; 11 bases line up with TRBD1. The CDR3 totals 15 residues. Germline CDR1 is SGHAT and CDR2 is FQNNGV. The V segment lost 4 bases and the J segment 5 bases; nucleotides outside the gene matches: 6. The CDR3 protein is CASSSRTGGLETQYF. CDR3 DNA sequence: TGTGCCAGCAGCTCAAGGACAGGGGGCTTGGAGACCCAGTACTTC.

J is TRBJ2-1 and V is TRBV7-9, with TRBD2 matching over 9 bases. Germline-derived CDR1 and CDR2 are SEHNR and FQNEAQ (reference sequence). This CDR3 region has 16 residues. V lost 4 bases to trimming and J lost 2 bases; unmatched junction nucleotides: 6. This CDR3 reads CASSSSGGRAYNEQFF. In DNA, the CDR3 is TGTGCCAGCAGCTCCTCCGGCGGGAGGGCCTACAATGAGCAGTTCTTC.

This chain joins TRBV6-1 and TRBJ1-2, with a weak D call TRBD1 (5 bases). The CDR3 extends over 13 amino acids. CDR1 is MNHNS, CDR2 SASEGT, per germline. Trimming took off 2 bases at V and 5 bases at J, with 9 bases between the two ends. In nucleotides, the CDR3 is TGTGCCAGCAGTGAAAGGGGCCTTTATGGCTACACCTTC. Protein: CASSERGLYGYTF.

CDR3 in DNA: TGTGCCAGCAGTTTTTACCGGGGGACAGGGTCCTACGAGCAGTACTTC. Translated, it gives CASSFYRGTGSYEQYF. This chain uses TRBV27 with TRBJ2-7, with 9 bases fitting TRBD1. The CDR3 contains 16 residues. V was pared by 3 bases and J by 1 base, with 7 bases of the junction left unmatched. Germline V gives CDR1 MNHEY, CDR2 SMNVEV (reference sequence).

The V and J genes are TRBV18 and TRBJ1-5, with D possibly matching TRBD1 (5 bases). Trimming pared 5 bases from V and 5 bases from J, leaving 19 bases between. This CDR3 has 16 amino acids. Germline CDR1 and CDR2: KGHSH and LQKENI. The CDR3 protein is CASSILGGRTDQPQHF. CDR3 DNA: TGTGCCAGCTCAATTTTGGGGGGACGAACGGATCAGCCCCAGCATTTT. The full variable domain, in which reference TRBV18 and TRBJ1-5 provide the parts outside the CDR3, is NAGVMQNPRHLVRRRGQEARLRCSPMKGHSHVYWYRQLPEEGLKFMVYLQKENIIDESGMPKERFSAEFPKEGPSILRIQQVVRGDSAAYFCASSILGGRTDQPQHFGDGTRLSIL.

The rearrangement joins TRBV2 to TRBJ1-2; D is ambiguous. The V gene lost 1 base and the J gene lost 5 bases, with 11 bases spanning the gap. CDR1 is SNHLY and CDR2 is FYNNEI in the germline V gene. The CDR3 is 14 residues long. The CDR3, as DNA: TGTGCCAGCAGTGAAGTAATGCAGTTTTATGGCTACACCTTC. Its protein is CASSEVMQFYGYTF.

The chain combines TRBV9 with TRBJ2-1, with TRBD2 matching over 7 bases. The CDR3 sequence is 17 residues long. With V trimmed by 1 base and J by 6 bases, 13 bases remained unmatched. Germline loops: CDR1 SGDLS, CDR2 YYNGEE. The CDR3 DNA is TGTGCCAGCAGCGTAATGGGGGGAGGGCTAGCGGCCAATGAGCAGTTCTTC. Its protein product is CASSVMGGGLAANEQFF.

J is TRBJ2-3 and V is TRBV15, with TRBD2 matching 8 bases. From germline, CDR1 is LNHNV and CDR2 YYDKDF (reference sequence). The V and J ends lost 0 bases and 6 bases, in that order; junction bases with no gene match: 5. This CDR3 spans 15 amino acids. DNA of the CDR3: TGTGCCACCAGCAGAGAAGGGAGCGGGAGTGATACGCAGTATTTT. It yields the protein CATSREGSGSDTQYF.

This chain uses TRBV5-1 with TRBJ2-7, with 9 bases matching TRBD1. CDR3 length: 16 residues. Unmatched junction bases numbered 12, after V lost 4 bases and J lost 4 bases. The germline CDR1 and CDR2 sequences are SGHRS and YFSETQ. The CDR3, as DNA: TGCGCCAGCAGCGCCACAGGGGGCGCGGGTCGGTACGAGCAGTACTTC. Protein sequence: CASSATGGAGRYEQYF.

This chain joins TRBV3-1 (or the pseudogene TRBV3-2) and TRBJ1-1; D gene unclear. The germline V gene has CDR1 LGHDT and CDR2 YNNKEL (reference sequence). The V gene lost 2 bases and the J gene lost 4 bases, with 11 bases spanning the gap. The CDR3 runs 14 residues. The CDR3 DNA sequence: TGTGCCAGCAGCCAATTGCGGGGTGGCACTGAAGCTTTCTTT. Translated, it gives CASSQLRGGTEAFF.

The genes are TRBV5-6 and TRBJ2-7; D is perhaps TRBD1 (7 bases). The CDR3 is made up of 19 amino acids. Trimming removed 6 bases at V and 2 bases at J, with 30 bases between. CDR1 and CDR2 from the germline V gene are SGHDT and YYEEEE. CDR3 in DNA: TGTGCCAGCACCCCGACAGACAGGGAGGCTAGCGATCCGCCCTACGAGCAGTACTTC. Translating gives CASTPTDREASDPPYEQYF.

The chain combines TRBV13 with TRBJ2-1; the D gene is possibly TRBD2 (5 bases). This CDR3 is built from 15 residues. Germline V gene data show CDR1 as PRHDT and CDR2 as FYEKMQ (reference sequence). V lost 5 bases and J 5 bases, leaving 16 bases between the germline ends. Here the CDR3 reads CASSLSDSANNEQFF. The CDR3 coding sequence is TGTGCCAGCAGCCTATCGGACTCGGCGAACAATGAGCAGTTCTTC.

V usage is TRBV6-6 and J usage is TRBJ2-1; 10 bases fit TRBD1. Germline V CDR1 and CDR2: MNHNY, SVGAGI (reference sequence). The J segment lost 8 bases and the V segment lost 4 bases, leaving 11 bases of the junction unmatched. CDR3 length: 16 amino acids. Here the CDR3 DNA reads TGTGCCAGCAGTTCTTCCATAGGGACAGGGGCGGATGAGCAGTTCTTC. Residues: CASSSSIGTGADEQFF.

The rearrangement uses TRBV28 and TRBJ1-1; weak D call: TRBD1 (5 bases). The CDR3 is 14 amino acids. Germline-derived CDR1 and CDR2 are MDHEN and SYDVKM. V gave up 2 bases and J gave up 5 bases, with 12 bases separating them. This chain's CDR3 is CASSLEAGGTEAFF. In DNA form, the CDR3 reads TGTGCCAGCAGTTTAGAGGCGGGGGGGACTGAAGCTTTCTTT.